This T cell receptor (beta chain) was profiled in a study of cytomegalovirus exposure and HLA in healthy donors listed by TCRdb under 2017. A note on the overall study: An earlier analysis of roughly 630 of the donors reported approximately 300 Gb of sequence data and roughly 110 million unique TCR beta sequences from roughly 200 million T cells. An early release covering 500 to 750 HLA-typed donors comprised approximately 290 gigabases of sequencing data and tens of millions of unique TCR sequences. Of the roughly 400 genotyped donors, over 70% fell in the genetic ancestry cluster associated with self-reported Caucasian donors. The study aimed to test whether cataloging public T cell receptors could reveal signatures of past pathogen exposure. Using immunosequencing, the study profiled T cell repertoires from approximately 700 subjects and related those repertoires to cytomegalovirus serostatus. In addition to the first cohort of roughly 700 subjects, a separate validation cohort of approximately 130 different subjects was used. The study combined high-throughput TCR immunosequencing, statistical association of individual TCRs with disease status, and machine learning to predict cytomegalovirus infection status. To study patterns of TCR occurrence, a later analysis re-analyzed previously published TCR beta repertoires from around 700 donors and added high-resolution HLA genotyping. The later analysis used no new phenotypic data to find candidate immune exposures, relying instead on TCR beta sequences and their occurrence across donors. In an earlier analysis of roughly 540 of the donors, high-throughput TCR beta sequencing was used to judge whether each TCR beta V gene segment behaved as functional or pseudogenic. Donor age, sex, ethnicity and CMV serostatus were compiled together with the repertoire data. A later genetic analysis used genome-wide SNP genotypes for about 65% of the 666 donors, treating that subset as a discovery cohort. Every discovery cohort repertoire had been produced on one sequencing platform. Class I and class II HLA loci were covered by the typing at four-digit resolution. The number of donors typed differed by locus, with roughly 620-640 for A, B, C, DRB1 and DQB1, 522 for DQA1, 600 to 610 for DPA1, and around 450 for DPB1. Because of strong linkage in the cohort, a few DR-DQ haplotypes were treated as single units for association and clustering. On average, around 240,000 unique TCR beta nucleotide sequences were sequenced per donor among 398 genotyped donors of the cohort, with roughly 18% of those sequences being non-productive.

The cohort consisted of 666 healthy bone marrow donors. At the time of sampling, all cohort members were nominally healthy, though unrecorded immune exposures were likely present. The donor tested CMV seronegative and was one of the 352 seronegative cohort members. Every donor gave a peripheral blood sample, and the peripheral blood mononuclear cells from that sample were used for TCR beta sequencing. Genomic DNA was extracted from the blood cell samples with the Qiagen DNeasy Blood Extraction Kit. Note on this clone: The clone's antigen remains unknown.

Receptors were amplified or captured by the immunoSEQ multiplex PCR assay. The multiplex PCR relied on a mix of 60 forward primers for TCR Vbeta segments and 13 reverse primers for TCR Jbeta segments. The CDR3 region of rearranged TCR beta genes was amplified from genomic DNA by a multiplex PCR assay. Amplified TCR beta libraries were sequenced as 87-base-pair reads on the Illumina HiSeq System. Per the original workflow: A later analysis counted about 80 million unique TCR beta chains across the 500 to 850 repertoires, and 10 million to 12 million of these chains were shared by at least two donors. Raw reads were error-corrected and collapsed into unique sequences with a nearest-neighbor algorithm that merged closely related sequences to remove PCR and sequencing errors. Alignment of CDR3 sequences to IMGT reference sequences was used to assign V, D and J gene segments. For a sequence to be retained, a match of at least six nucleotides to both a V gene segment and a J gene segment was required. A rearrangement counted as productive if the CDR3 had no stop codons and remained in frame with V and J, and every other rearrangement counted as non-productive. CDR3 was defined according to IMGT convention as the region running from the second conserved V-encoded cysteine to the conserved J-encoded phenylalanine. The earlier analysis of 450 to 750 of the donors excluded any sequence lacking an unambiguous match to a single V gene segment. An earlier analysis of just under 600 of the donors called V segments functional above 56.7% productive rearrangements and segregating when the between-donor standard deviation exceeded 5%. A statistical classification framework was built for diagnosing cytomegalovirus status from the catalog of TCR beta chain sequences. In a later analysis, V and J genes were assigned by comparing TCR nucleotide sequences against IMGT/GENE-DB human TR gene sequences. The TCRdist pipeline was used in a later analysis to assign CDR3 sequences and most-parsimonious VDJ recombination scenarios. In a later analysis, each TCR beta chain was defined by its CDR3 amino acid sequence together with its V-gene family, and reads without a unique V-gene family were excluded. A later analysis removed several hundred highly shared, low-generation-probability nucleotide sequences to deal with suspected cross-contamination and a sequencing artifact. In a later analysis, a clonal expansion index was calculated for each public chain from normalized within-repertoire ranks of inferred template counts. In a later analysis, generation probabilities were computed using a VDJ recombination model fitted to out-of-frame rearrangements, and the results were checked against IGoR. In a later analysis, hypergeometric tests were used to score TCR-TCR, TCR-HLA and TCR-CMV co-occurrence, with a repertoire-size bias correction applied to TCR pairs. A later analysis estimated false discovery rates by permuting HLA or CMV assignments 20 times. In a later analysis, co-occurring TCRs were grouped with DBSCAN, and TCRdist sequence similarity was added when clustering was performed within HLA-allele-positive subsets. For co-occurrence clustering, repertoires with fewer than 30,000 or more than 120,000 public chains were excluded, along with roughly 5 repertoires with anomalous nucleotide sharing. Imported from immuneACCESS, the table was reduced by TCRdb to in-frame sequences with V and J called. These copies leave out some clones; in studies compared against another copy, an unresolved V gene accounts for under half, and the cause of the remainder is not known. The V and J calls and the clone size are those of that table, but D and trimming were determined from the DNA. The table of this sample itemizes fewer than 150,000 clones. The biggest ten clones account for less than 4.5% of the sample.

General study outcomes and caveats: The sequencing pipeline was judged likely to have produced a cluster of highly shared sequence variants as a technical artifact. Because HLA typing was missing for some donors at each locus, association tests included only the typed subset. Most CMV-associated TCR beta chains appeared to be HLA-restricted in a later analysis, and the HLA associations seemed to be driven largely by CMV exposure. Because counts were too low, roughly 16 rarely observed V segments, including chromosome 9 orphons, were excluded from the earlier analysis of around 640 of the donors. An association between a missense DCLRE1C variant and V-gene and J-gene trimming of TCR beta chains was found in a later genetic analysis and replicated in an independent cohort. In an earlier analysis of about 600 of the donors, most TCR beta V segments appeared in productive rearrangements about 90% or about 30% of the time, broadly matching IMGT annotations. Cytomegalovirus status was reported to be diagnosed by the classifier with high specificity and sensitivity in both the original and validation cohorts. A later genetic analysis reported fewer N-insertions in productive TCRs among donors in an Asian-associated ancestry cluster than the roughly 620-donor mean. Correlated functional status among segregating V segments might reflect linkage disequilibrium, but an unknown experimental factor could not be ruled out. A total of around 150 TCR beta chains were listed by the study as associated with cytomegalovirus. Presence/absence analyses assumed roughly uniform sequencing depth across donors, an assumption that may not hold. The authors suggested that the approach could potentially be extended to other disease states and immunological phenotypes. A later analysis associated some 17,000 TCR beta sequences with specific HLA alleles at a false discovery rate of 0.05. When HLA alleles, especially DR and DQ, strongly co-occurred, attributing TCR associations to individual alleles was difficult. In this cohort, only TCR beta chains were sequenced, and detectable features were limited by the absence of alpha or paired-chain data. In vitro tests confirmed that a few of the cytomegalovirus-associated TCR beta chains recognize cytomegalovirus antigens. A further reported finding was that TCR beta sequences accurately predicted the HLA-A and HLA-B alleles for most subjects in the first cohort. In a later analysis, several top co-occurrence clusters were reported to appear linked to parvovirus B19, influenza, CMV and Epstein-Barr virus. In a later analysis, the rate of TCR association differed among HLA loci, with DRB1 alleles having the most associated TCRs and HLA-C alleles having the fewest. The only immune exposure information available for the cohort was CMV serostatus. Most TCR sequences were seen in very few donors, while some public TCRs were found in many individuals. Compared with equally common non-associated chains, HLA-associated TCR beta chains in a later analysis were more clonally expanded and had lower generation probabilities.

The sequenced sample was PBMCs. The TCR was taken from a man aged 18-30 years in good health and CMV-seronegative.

The sequenced DNA is TGCGCCAGCTCAGCGGGGGCCTACGAGCAGTACTTC. Its translation is CASSAGAYEQYF. The receptor chain draws on TRBV5-1 and TRBJ2-7; 8 bases in the middle match TRBD2. The CDR3 runs 12 residues from the cysteine to the phenylalanine. The kept DNA is CDR3 alone, 36 bases in frame from the first base. The junction shows trimming of 7 bases on V and 2 bases on J, and the gene matches do not reach 2 bases of it. CDR1 and CDR2 (SGHRS, YFSETQ) derive from the germline V gene.